This passage covers 13 T cell receptor beta chains from one sample sequenced in a study of blood T cell repertoires in COVID-19. The repertoire was sequenced with immunoSEQ multiplex PCR; TCRdb's copy has only in-frame clones and lacks some. The sample holds some 260,000 clones, about 90% seen once. The sequencing sample was made of PBMCs or T cells enriched from blood (not recorded which). These receptors were obtained from a woman in her 30s with acute COVID-19.

V is TRBV15 and J is TRBJ2-1; 14 bases match TRBD2. This CDR3 has 20 residues. Germline V CDR1 and CDR2: LNHNV, YYDKDF (reference sequence). J was trimmed by 7 bases and V by 2 bases; bases with no gene match: 16. CDR3 coding DNA: TGTGCCACCAGCAGATCACCAGGACTAGCGGGAGGAGAGAGGCAAAATGAGCAGTTCTTC. Its protein is CATSRSPGLAGGERQNEQFF.

The chain is built from TRBV4-2 and TRBJ2-3; no definite D call. V was cut by 1 base and J by 6 bases, with 11 bases left in between. CDR1 LGHNA and CDR2 YNFKEQ come from the germline V gene. The CDR3 is 14 amino acids. CDR3 bases: TGTGCCAGCAGCCAAGGGCGGTCGGCGGATACGCAGTATTTT. Translated: CASSQGRSADTQYF.

The table lists this clone with a count of one. The chain has TRBV6-5 and TRBJ1-1; weak D call: TRBD1 (5 bases). This CDR3 has 13 amino acids. Trimming shortened V by 8 bases and J by 1 base, and 11 bases separated the two germline ends. Germline V gene sequence: CDR1 MNHEY, CDR2 SVGAGI. CDR3 sequence (DNA): TGTGCCAGCGGGGGGACTAAGAACACTGAAGCTTTCTTT. It translates to CASGGTKNTEAFF.

The chain is built from TRBV5-1 and TRBJ2-7, with 9 positions matching TRBD1. In germline, CDR1 is SGHRS, CDR2 YFSETQ. The CDR3 sequence is 16 residues long. V lost 0 bases to trimming and J lost 2 bases; unmatched junction nucleotides: 6. The CDR3, as DNA: TGCGCCAGCAGCTTGGAAACCGGGACAGGGCCCTACGAGCAGTACTTC. Protein product: CASSLETGTGPYEQYF.

The chain combines TRBV7-2 with TRBJ2-5, with 11 bases fitting TRBD1. CDR1 SGHTA and CDR2 FQGNSA come from the germline V gene. The CDR3 runs 14 residues. V was clipped by 6 bases and J by 5 bases; unmatched bases: 5. CDR3 protein: CASSQDRGQETQYF. The DNA of the CDR3 is TGTGCCAGCAGTCAGGACAGGGGGCAGGAGACCCAGTACTTC.

This clone showed up just once. One junction end disagrees with the germline gene, perhaps due to a read error. This chain joins TRBV7-7 and TRBJ2-7, with a possible D match to TRBD2 (6 bases). The CDR3 is made up of 15 amino acids. Germline CDR1 is SSHAT and CDR2 is FNYEAQ (reference sequence). CDR3 loop: CASSLLRAGTYEQYF. CDR3 nucleotide sequence: TGTGCTAGCAGCTTATTGCGGGCGGGAACCTACGAGCAGTACTTC.

The chain couples TRBV21-1 to TRBJ2-3; TRBD1, the table's D call, lacks a check against the DNA. TRBV21-1 is assigned pseudogene status. The CDR3 has 15 amino acids. In nucleotides, the CDR3 is TGTGCCAGCAGCACCTTATCAGGGTGCACAGATACGCAGTATTTT. Translation gives CASSTLSGCTDTQYF.

The CDR3 here is CASSQTSNQGSYNEQFF. The CDR3 region has the DNA TGCGCCAGCAGCCAAACCTCAAATCAGGGATCCTACAATGAGCAGTTCTTC. This chain uses TRBV4-1 with TRBJ2-1; D is possibly TRBD1 (5 bases). The CDR3 totals 17 residues. The germline CDR1 and CDR2 sequences are MGHRA and YSYEKL. Between the trimmed V and J ends, which lost 2 bases and 1 base, there was a span of 15 bases.

The CDR3 DNA follows: TGTGCCAGCAGCCAATACCGACAGGGCCCCCAAGAGACCCAGTACTTC. It specifies CASSQYRQGPQETQYF. The rearrangement joins TRBV4-2 to TRBJ2-5; 7 bases align to TRBD1. With 2 bases clipped from V and 1 base from J, the junction kept 7 bases outside the gene matches. CDR1 is LGHNA, CDR2 YNFKEQ, per germline. The CDR3 spans 16 residues.

V usage is TRBV7-8 and J usage is TRBJ1-5, with a weak D call TRBD1 (5 bases). CDR3 length: 14 residues. Germline CDR1 SGHVS, CDR2 FQNEAQ. The V and J ends lost 5 bases and 4 bases respectively, with 12 bases between them. The CDR3 is CASSTVRGNQPQHF. In DNA, the CDR3 is TGTGCCAGCAGCACAGTGCGGGGGAATCAGCCCCAGCATTTT.

In regard to this clone: One end of the junction fails to match germline, which may point to a read error. The chain recombines TRBV4-1 with TRBJ1-5; TRBD1 agrees at 7 bases. The CDR3 is made up of 14 amino acids. Germline V gene data show CDR1 as MGHRA and CDR2 as YSYEKL. The CDR3 nucleotides read TGCGCCAGCAGCCTCACGACAGGGTACGCTCCCCCGCATTTT. It encodes CASSLTTGYAPPHF.

The chain couples TRBV19 to TRBJ2-1; 9 positions match TRBD2. Trimming took 0 bases from V and 9 from J; bases not matched to a gene: 9. The CDR3 loop spans 16 amino acids. The germline gives CDR1 LNHDA, CDR2 SQIVND (reference sequence). The CDR3 spells CASSIDRGLAGGEQFF. CDR3 DNA: TGTGCCAGTAGTATAGATAGGGGACTAGCAGGAGGTGAGCAGTTCTTC.

This chain connects TRBV15 to TRBJ2-1, with 10 bases matching TRBD2. This CDR3 is built from 19 residues. J lost 4 bases, V lost 0 bases, and 12 bases had no gene match. The germline V gene encodes CDR1 LNHNV and CDR2 YYDKDF (reference sequence). For the CDR3, the DNA is TGTGCCACCAGCAGAGATCACTTGCTAGCGGGAGCTGGGTACAATGAGCAGTTCTTC. The encoded protein is CATSRDHLLAGAGYNEQFF.